A single sample is the source of the 16 T cell receptor beta chains below, sequenced in a study of T cells in Graves' hyperthyroidism and ophthalmopathy. TCR beta CDR3 region amplification was performed from RNA transcripts. HTBI primers were employed in a first-round RT-PCR of the TCR CDR3. TCRdb processed the multiplex PCR reads anew with MiXCR; each CDR3 protein has one entry. The table records 300,000 to 350,000 distinct CDR3 sequences, 18% of them present only once. Sequenced sample: blood. The receptors were sampled from a woman between 45 and 65 years old with Graves' hyperthyroidism.

This clonotype was seen more than once but under ten times. This chain links TRBV18 with TRBJ1-5; 10 bases are shared with TRBD1. With 6 bases clipped from V and 5 bases from J, the junction kept 10 bases outside the gene matches. Per germline, CDR1 KGHSH and CDR2 LQKENI. The CDR3 length is 16 residues. The CDR3 region has the DNA TGTGCCAGCTCGGCTGGGACAGGGGTACAATATCAGCCCCAGCATTTT. This encodes CASSAGTGVQYQPQHF.

The chain joins TRBV10-1 to TRBJ2-6; 10 bases fit TRBD1. This CDR3 has 18 residues. CDR1 WNHNN and CDR2 SYGVQD come from the germline V gene (reference sequence). With 8 bases clipped from V and 4 bases from J, the junction kept 14 bases outside the gene matches. The CDR3 bases are TGCGCCAGCGCAGACCGGGACAGGGGATTGCCCGGGGCCAACGTCCTGACTTTC. Translation gives CASADRDRGLPGANVLTF.

This clonotype was picked up many times. The chain is built from TRBV5-6 and TRBJ1-6; no reliable D call. V gave up 0 bases and J gave up 10 bases, with 8 bases separating them. The germline CDR1 and CDR2 sequences are SGHDT and YYEEEE. The CDR3 runs to 13 residues. In DNA, the CDR3 is TGTGCCAGCAGCTTGGTGGAGGACTCACCCCTCCACTTT. Its translation: CASSLVEDSPLHF.

Only a few counts were recorded for this clonotype. The chain carries TRBV2 and TRBJ1-4; 8 bases are a match to TRBD1. Germline trimming cut 11 bases from V and 8 bases from J; bases unmatched to any gene: 10. The CDR3 runs 13 residues. Germline V gives CDR1 SNHLY, CDR2 FYNNEI. The CDR3 nucleotides are TGTGCCTTCAAACAGGGGGAACGAGAAAAACTGTTTTTT. Its protein is CAFKQGEREKLFF.

V is TRBV11-1 and J is TRBJ1-1; D uncertain. The CDR3 covers 16 residues. V dropped 1 base and J dropped 0 bases, with 12 bases sitting between them. Germline V gene lookup returns CDR1 SGHAT and CDR2 FQDESV (reference sequence). CDR3: CASSLGLREMNTEAFF. Written as DNA, the CDR3 is TGTGCCAGCAGCTTAGGGTTGAGGGAGATGAACACTGAAGCTTTCTTT.

This clonotype was seen once. A much larger clonotype is one base distant, so this may be a read error. The chain uses TRBV6-1 and TRBJ2-7; the D gene is possibly TRBD1 (8 bases). Trimming removed 3 bases at V and 7 bases at J, with 16 bases between. Germline loops: CDR1 MNHNS, CDR2 SASEGT. This CDR3 has 14 residues. CDR3 sequence (DNA): TGTGCCAGCAGTGATACAGGGGGGGCCTGGGAGCAGTACGTC. Translated, it gives CASSDTGGAWEQYV.

The chain uses TRBV12-5 and TRBJ1-5; D call uncertain. Trimming shortened V by 3 bases and J by 0 bases, and 6 bases separated the two germline ends. CDR3 length equals 14 residues. The V gene's germline CDR1 is LGHNT and CDR2 FRNRAP. The CDR3 is CASGFAGSNQPQHF. The CDR3 DNA sequence: TGTGCTAGTGGTTTTGCGGGTAGCAATCAGCCCCAGCATTTT.

This sequence joins TRBV5-1 and TRBJ1-6; tentatively, D is TRBD1 (5 bases). There are 13 residues in the CDR3. Trimming removed 6 bases from V and 7 bases from J, with 11 bases in between. Germline CDR1 and CDR2: SGHRS and YFSETQ. The CDR3 here is CASMRGLNSPLHF. The CDR3 DNA sequence: TGCGCCAGCATGAGGGGTTTGAATTCACCCCTCCACTTT.

The chain carries TRBV7-2 and TRBJ1-5; the D gene is possibly TRBD1 (5 bases). The CDR3 is made up of 15 amino acids. Germline-derived CDR1 and CDR2 are SGHTA and FQGNSA. V was trimmed by 10 bases and J by 1 base, leaving 17 bases between them. The CDR3, as DNA: TGTGCCACCACCCGAGGGGCGGGCAGCAATCAGCCCCAGCATTTT. Translating gives CATTRGAGSNQPQHF.

The gene calls are TRBV11-2 and TRBJ2-4; TRBD2 might be the D (6 bases). Between the trimmed V and J ends, which lost 5 bases and 5 bases, there was a span of 10 bases. CDR1 is SGHAT and CDR2 is FQNNGV in the germline V gene. The CDR3 totals 13 residues. The CDR3 region is CASSLGEENIQYF. CDR3 sequence (DNA): TGTGCCAGCAGCCTTGGGGAGGAAAACATTCAGTACTTC. The full variable domain, in which reference TRBV11-2 and TRBJ2-4 provide the parts outside the CDR3, is EAGVAQSPRYKIIEKRQSVAFWCNPISGHATLYWYQQILGQGPKLLIQFQNNGVVDDSQLPKDRFSAERLKGVDSTLKIQPAKLEDSAVYLCASSLGEENIQYFGAGTRLSVL.

The rearrangement links TRBV6-1 to TRBJ2-4; TRBD1 aligns across 11 bases. The length of the CDR3 is 14 residues. The V gene end was trimmed by 7 bases and the J gene end by 6 bases; junction bases not matched to a gene: 5. CDR1 is MNHNS and CDR2 is SASEGT in the germline V gene. CDR3 bases: TGTGCCAGCATTCAGGACAGGGGGCGAAACATTCAGTACTTC. Its translation is CASIQDRGRNIQYF.

This clonotype has more than one count but fewer than ten. The V and J genes are TRBV2 and TRBJ2-7; no clear D. This CDR3 is 13 amino acids long. V was cut by 3 bases and J by 3 bases, with 9 bases left in between. CDR1 and CDR2 (germline): SNHLY, FYNNEI. This CDR3 is CASSETPNYEQYF. CDR3 nucleotide sequence: TGTGCCAGCAGTGAGACACCTAACTACGAGCAGTACTTC. Full variable domain (remainder filled in from reference TRBV2 and TRBJ2-7): EPEVTQTPSHQVTQMGQEVILRCVPISNHLYFYWYRQILGQKVEFLVSFYNNEISEKSEIFDDQFSVERPDGSNFTLKIRSTKLEDSAMYFCASSETPNYEQYFGPGTRLTVT.

The chain couples TRBV6-5 to TRBJ2-3, with D perhaps matching TRBD2 (6 bases). CDR1 MNHEY and CDR2 SVGAGI come from the germline V gene. This CDR3 has 19 residues. Trimming pared 2 bases from V and 6 bases from J, leaving 27 bases between. CDR3 loop: CASSYLAPAVDGRGDTQYF. For the CDR3, the DNA is TGTGCCAGCAGTTACCTTGCCCCGGCCGTTGACGGGCGGGGCGATACGCAGTATTTT.

Concerning this clonotype itself: Since the CDR3 does not end with the conserved phenylalanine or tryptophan, this likely comes from a read error. V is TRBV27 and J is TRBJ1-2; tentative D call: TRBD1 (5 bases). Germline CDR1 and CDR2: MNHEY and SMNVEV (reference sequence). This CDR3 contains 14 residues. The V end was cut by 3 bases, the J end by 2 bases, with 10 bases between. CDR3 region: CASSLQGANYGYTS. The CDR3 bases are TGTGCCAGCAGTTTGCAGGGCGCCAACTATGGCTACACCTCC.

As to this clonotype: With a much larger clone just one base away, this may be a read error. The chain carries TRBV28 and TRBJ2-2; the match to TRBD1 covers 8 bases. Germline V gene sequence: CDR1 MDHEN, CDR2 SYDVKM. The CDR3 contains 14 residues. The CDR3 DNA is TGTGGCAGCAGTTTACAGGGGGAGGCCGGGGAGCTGTTTTTT. It translates to CGSSLQGEAGELFF.

The V gene is TRBV4-1, the J gene TRBJ2-7, with 9 bases lining up with TRBD1. Germline CDR1 reads MGHRA; CDR2 reads YSYEKL. This CDR3 is built from 14 residues. V was clipped by 4 bases and J by 7 bases; unmatched bases: 8. The CDR3 spells CASSLMGQGGEQYF. The CDR3 DNA sequence: TGCGCCAGCAGCCTTATGGGACAGGGCGGGGAGCAGTACTTC.